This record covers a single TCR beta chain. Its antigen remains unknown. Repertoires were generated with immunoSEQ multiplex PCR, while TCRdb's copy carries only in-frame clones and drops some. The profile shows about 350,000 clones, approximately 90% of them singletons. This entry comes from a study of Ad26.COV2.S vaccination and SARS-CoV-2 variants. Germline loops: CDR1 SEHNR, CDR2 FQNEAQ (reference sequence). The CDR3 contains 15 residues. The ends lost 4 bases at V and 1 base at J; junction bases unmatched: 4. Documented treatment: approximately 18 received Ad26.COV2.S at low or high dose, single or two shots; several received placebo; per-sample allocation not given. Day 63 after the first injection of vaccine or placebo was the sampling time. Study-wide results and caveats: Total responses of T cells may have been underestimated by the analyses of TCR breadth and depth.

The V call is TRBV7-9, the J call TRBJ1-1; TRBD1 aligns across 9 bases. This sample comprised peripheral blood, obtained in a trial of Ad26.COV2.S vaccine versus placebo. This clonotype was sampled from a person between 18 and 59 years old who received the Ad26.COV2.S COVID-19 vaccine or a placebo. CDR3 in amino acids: CASSWGQGRNTEAFF. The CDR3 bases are TGTGCCAGCAGCTGGGGACAGGGACGGAACACTGAAGCTTTCTTT.